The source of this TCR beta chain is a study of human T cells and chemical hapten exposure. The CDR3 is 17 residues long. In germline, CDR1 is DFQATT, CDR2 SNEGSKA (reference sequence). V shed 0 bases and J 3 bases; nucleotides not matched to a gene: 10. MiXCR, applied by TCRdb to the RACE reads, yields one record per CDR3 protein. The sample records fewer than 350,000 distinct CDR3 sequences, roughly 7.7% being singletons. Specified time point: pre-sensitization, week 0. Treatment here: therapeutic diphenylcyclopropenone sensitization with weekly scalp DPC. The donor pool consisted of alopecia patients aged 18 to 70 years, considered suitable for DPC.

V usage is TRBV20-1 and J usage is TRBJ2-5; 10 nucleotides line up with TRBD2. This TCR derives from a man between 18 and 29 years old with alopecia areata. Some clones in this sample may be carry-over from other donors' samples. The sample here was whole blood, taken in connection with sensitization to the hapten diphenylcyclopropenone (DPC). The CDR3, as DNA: TGCAGTGCTAGAGATCCCATTAGCGGGGGGACCAAAGAGACCCAGTACTTC. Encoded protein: CSARDPISGGTKETQYF.